This T cell receptor beta chain was sequenced for a study of T cell responses to AZD1222 COVID-19 vaccine. Study context: Timing groups of about 4 and about 12 weeks for second doses were pooled.

Turning to this clone: The antigen is not known. The junction shows a germline mismatch at one end, possibly a read error.

Germline CDR1 SSHAT, CDR2 FNYEAQ (reference sequence). The length of the CDR3 is 14 residues. Measured with immunoSEQ multiplex PCR; TCRdb has only the in-frame clones, and not every one. The sample consists of 150,000 to 200,000 clones, 85% to 95% of them appearing once. Study-wide results and limits: Reportedly, nearly half the spike-specific TCRs target unmutated variant regions. Seropositive AZD1222 recipients at baseline numbered only five or six. Donors, mostly white British, included more females; clonal diversity was possibly underestimated.

The chain couples TRBV7-7 to TRBJ2-1, with TRBD2 matching over 13 bases. The receptor comes from an adult in good health. The material sequenced was peripheral blood, taken on day 0 of AZD1222 vaccination. CDR3 in DNA: TGTGCTAGCAGCTATGGACTAGCGGGAGATGAGCAGTTCTTC. This encodes CASSYGLAGDEQFF.